This TCR beta chain was captured in a study of OX40 agonist ivuxolimab in advanced cancers. The wider study: Ivuxolimab was administered intravenously to patients at 0.01 to 10 mg/kg every 2 weeks.

Study observations and caveats: Certain nonresponders likewise exhibited a low normalized T-cell clonal expansion. CD8+ T cells showed, on average, more clonal expansion than CD4+ cells. Expansion of clones was among the lowest in partial responders at 0.1-3.0 mg/kg.

The V segment lost 3 bases and the J segment 9 bases; nucleotides outside the gene matches: 5. CDR3 size: 13 residues. Germline-derived CDR1 and CDR2 are LNHDA and SQIVND (reference sequence). Assay: immunoSEQ multiplex PCR; the TCRdb copy retains only in-frame clones and omits some. The data show about 19,000 clones, roughly four fifths seen once. As to this clone: The antigen is not known.

The sequenced sample was CD4+ or CD8+ T cells sorted from blood, obtained in a trial of the OX40 agonist ivuxolimab. The receptor's source is an adult with an advanced solid tumor such as melanoma, head and neck, liver or kidney cancer. The chain uses TRBV19 and TRBJ2-7, with 10 bases fitting TRBD1. The CDR3: CASSMGQGLGQYF. The CDR3 DNA follows: TGTGCCAGTAGTATGGGACAGGGGCTCGGGCAGTACTTC. Full variable domain (outside the CDR3, taken from reference TRBV19 and TRBJ2-7): DGGITQSPKYLFRKEGQNVTLSCEQNLNHDAMYWYRQDPGQGLRLIYYSQIVNDFQKGDIAEGYSVSREKKESFPLTVTSAQKNPTAFYLCASSMGQGLGQYFGPGTRLTVT.